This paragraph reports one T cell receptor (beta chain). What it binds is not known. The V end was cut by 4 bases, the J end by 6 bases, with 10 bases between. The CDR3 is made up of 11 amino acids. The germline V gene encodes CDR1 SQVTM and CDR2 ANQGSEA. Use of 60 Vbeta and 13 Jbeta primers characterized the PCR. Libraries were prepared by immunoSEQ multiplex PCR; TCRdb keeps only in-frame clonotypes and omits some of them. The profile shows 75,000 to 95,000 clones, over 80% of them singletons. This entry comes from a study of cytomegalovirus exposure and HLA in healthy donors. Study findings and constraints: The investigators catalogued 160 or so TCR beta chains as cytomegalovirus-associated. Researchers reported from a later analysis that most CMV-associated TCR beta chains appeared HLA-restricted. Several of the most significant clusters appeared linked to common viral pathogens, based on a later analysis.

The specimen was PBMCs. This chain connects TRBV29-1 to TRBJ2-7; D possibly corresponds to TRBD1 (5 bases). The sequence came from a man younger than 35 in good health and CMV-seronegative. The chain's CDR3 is CSVVSGFEQYF. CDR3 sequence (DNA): TGCAGCGTTGTATCAGGGTTCGAGCAGTACTTC.